The 12 T cell receptor beta chains given below trace back to one sample, sequenced in a study of cytomegalovirus exposure and HLA in healthy donors. The PCR ran on 60 Vbeta and 13 Jbeta primers. Sequencing was performed with immunoSEQ multiplex PCR; in TCRdb, only in-frame clones are kept and a portion is missing. The sample records over 85,000 clones, roughly four fifths being singletons. Sequenced: PBMCs. The origin of the receptors is a man between 40 and 49 years old in good health and CMV-seronegative.

The chain employs TRBV29-1 and TRBJ2-3; no clear D. Germline V lookup: CDR1 SQVTM, CDR2 ANQGSEA. This CDR3 contains 14 residues. Trimming removed 2 bases at V and 3 bases at J, with 12 bases between. The CDR3 reads CSVEWQSVTDTQYF. The CDR3 DNA sequence: TGCAGCGTTGAATGGCAGAGCGTAACAGATACGCAGTATTTT.

This clone was detected only a few times. Written as DNA, the CDR3 is TGCGCCAGCAGCTTGGGGCCTCAGGGAAGCGGGGGTGAAAAACTGTTTTTT. Encoded protein: CASSLGPQGSGGEKLFF. V usage is TRBV5-1 and J usage is TRBJ1-4; possibly TRBD1 for D (5 bases). Germline V CDR1 and CDR2: SGHRS, YFSETQ. The CDR3 is 17 amino acids. The V gene lost 0 bases and the J gene lost 7 bases, with 19 bases spanning the gap.

V is TRBV7-7 and J is TRBJ1-4; 10 positions agree with TRBD1. V shed 5 bases and J 7 bases; nucleotides not matched to a gene: 16. The CDR3 runs to 18 residues. Germline assignment: CDR1 SSHAT and CDR2 FNYEAQ (reference sequence). The CDR3 sequence is CASSPLGGQTGGSEKLFF. Written as DNA, the CDR3 is TGTGCCAGCAGCCCACTAGGGGGGCAGACAGGGGGCAGTGAAAAACTGTTTTTT.

The V and J genes are TRBV21-1 and TRBJ2-3; the table's D call of TRBD1 was not tested on the DNA. TRBV21-1 is listed as a pseudogene. The CDR3 extends over 14 amino acids. This CDR3 reads CASSQGDSVDTQYF. For the CDR3, the DNA is TGTGCCAGCAGTCAGGGGGATTCGGTAGATACGCAGTATTTT.

This clone was seen just once. This rearrangement joins TRBV2 to TRBJ1-2; D might be TRBD1 (5 bases). V lost 1 base and J 6 bases, leaving 18 bases between the germline ends. CDR3 length equals 16 residues. Germline V gene data show CDR1 as SNHLY and CDR2 as FYNNEI. CDR3 loop: CASSEGSGGLGDGYTF. The CDR3 DNA follows: TGTGCCAGCAGTGAAGGAAGTGGGGGACTTGGGGATGGCTACACCTTC.

The chain combines TRBV5-8 with TRBJ2-2, with TRBD1 matching 10 bases. The junction had 6 bases not matched to a gene; V was cut back by 4 bases and J by 6 bases. Looked up from germline, CDR1 is SGHTS and CDR2 is YDEGEE. There are 15 residues in the CDR3. The CDR3 loop is CASSPGTGVAGELFF. The CDR3 bases are TGTGCCAGCAGCCCTGGGACAGGGGTCGCCGGGGAGCTGTTTTTT.

As for this clone: Other DNA sequences in the same sample also yield this CDR3. The genes are TRBV5-1 and TRBJ2-2; TRBD2 aligns across 7 bases. V shed 5 bases and J 2 bases; nucleotides not matched to a gene: 3. The germline V gene encodes CDR1 SGHRS and CDR2 YFSETQ. This CDR3 region has 14 residues. Here the CDR3 DNA reads TGCGCCAGCAGGCGGGAGACTAACACCGGGGAGCTGTTTTTT. Translating gives CASRRETNTGELFF.

This clone was found a few times. V is TRBV11-2 and J is TRBJ1-6; 9 bases map to TRBD1. With 5 bases clipped from V and 9 bases from J, the junction kept 2 bases outside the gene matches. Germline V gives CDR1 SGHAT, CDR2 FQNNGV. The CDR3 runs 13 residues. The CDR3 loop is CASSADRGSPLHF. The CDR3 DNA reads TGTGCCAGCAGCGCGGACAGGGGTTCACCCCTCCACTTT.

This clone was detected only a few times. V gene TRBV30 combines with J gene TRBJ1-4, with TRBD1 matching over 8 bases. Germline V lookup: CDR1 GTSNPN, CDR2 SVGIG (reference sequence). V lost 5 bases and J lost 7; bases outside the gene matches: 9. The CDR3 spans 14 residues. The CDR3 loop is CAWGSWQGAEKLFF. CDR3 sequence (DNA): TGTGCCTGGGGTTCGTGGCAGGGGGCTGAAAAACTGTTTTTT.

This clone was counted only a few times. V is TRBV5-1 and J is TRBJ2-2, with no clear D. Trimming removed 1 base at V and 7 bases at J, with 5 bases between. CDR3 length equals 12 residues. The V gene's germline CDR1 is SGHRS and CDR2 YFSETQ. The CDR3 here is CASSLTGGELFF. Written as DNA, the CDR3 is TGCGCCAGCAGCTTGACCGGCGGGGAGCTGTTTTTT.

The chain employs TRBV6-5 and TRBJ1-4; D is undetermined. Between the trimmed V and J ends, which lost 3 bases and 7 bases, there was a span of 12 bases. The CDR3 has 14 amino acids. From germline, CDR1 is MNHEY and CDR2 SVGAGI. The CDR3 DNA reads as TGTGCCAGCAGTTATGGCCAATCCCCTGAAAAACTGTTTTTT. As protein: CASSYGQSPEKLFF.

The DNA for the CDR3 is TGTGCCATCAGTGTGACGGACAGGTGGACTTCACCCCTCCACTTT. Translating gives CAISVTDRWTSPLHF. V gene TRBV10-3 combines with J gene TRBJ1-6, with 7 positions matching TRBD1. Trimming at V came to 4 bases and at J to 9 bases, leaving 9 bases not matched to a gene. CDR1 is ENHRY and CDR2 is SYGVKD in the germline V gene. This CDR3 region has 15 residues.